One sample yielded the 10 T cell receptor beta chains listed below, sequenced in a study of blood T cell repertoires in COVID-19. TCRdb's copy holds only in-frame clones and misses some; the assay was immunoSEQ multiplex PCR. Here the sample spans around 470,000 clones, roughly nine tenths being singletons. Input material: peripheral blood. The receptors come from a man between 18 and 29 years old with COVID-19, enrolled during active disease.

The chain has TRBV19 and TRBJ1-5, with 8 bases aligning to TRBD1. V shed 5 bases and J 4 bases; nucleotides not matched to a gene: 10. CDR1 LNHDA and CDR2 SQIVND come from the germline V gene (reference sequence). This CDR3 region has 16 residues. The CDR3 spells CASSGGQGASNQPQHF. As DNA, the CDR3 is TGTGCCAGTAGTGGAGGGCAGGGGGCTTCTAATCAGCCCCAGCATTTT.

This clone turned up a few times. The CDR3 is CASSLDRRGEGYTF. CDR3 nucleotide sequence: TGTGCCAGCAGCTTAGATCGCAGGGGGGAAGGCTACACCTTC. V gene TRBV11-3 combines with J gene TRBJ1-2; 7 nucleotides match TRBD1. CDR1 and CDR2 from the germline V gene are SGHNT and YENEEA. CDR3 length: 14 residues. Unmatched junction bases numbered 6, after V lost 0 bases and J lost 8 bases.

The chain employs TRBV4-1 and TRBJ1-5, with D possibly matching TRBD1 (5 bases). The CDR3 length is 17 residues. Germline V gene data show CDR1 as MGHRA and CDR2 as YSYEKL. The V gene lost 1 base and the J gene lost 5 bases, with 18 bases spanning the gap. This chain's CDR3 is CASSQGPARTSDQPQHF. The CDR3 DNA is TGCGCCAGCAGCCAAGGACCCGCGAGGACATCCGATCAGCCCCAGCATTTT.

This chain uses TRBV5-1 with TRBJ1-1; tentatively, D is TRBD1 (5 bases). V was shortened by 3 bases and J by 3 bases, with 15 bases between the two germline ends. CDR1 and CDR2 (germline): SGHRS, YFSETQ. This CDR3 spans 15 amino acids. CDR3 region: CASSSSPGGDTEAFF. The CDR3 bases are TGCGCCAGCAGCTCCTCCCCCGGGGGGGACACTGAAGCTTTCTTT.

The CDR3 here is CASSGRLADTDTQYF. CDR3 sequence (DNA): TGTGCCAGCAGTGGTCGACTAGCCGACACAGATACGCAGTATTTT. The chain links TRBV2 to TRBJ2-3, with TRBD2 identical over 7 bases. With V trimmed by 4 bases and J by 2 bases, 6 bases remained unmatched. The germline CDR1 and CDR2 sequences are SNHLY and FYNNEI. CDR3 length: 15 amino acids.

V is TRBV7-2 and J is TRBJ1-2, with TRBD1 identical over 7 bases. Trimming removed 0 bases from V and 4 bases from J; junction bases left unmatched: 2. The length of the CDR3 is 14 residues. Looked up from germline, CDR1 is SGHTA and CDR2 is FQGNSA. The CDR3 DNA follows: TGTGCCAGCAGCTTAGCCGGGACAGTCTATGGCTACACCTTC. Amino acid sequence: CASSLAGTVYGYTF.

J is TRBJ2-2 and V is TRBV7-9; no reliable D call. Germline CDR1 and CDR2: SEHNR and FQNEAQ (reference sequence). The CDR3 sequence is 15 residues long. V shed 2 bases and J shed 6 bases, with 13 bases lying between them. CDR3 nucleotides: TGTGCCAGCAGCTTAAGAAGGCGGCAGCCCGGGGAGCTGTTTTTT. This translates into CASSLRRRQPGELFF.

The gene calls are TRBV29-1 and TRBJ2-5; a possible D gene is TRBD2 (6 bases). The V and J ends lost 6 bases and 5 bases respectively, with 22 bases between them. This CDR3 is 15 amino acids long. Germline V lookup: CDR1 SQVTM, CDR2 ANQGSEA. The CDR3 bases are TGCAGCGTGACGAGGGTGGAGGGGCCAGAGGAGACCCAGTACTTC. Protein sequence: CSVTRVEGPEETQYF.

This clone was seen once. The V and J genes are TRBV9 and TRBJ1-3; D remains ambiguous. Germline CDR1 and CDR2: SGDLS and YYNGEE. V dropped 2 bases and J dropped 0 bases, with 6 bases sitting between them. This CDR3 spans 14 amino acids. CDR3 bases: TGTGCCAGCAGCGTGGTTAGCTCTGGAAACACCATATATTTT. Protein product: CASSVVSSGNTIYF.

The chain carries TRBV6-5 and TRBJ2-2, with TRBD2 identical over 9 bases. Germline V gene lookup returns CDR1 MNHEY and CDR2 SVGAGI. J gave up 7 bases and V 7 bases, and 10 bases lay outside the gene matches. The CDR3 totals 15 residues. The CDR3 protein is CASMSAGGLGGELFF. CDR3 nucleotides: TGTGCCAGCATGTCGGCGGGAGGGCTCGGCGGGGAGCTGTTTTTT.